The next 15 T cell receptor beta chains were all read from a single sample in a study of cytomegalovirus exposure and HLA in healthy donors. The PCR ran on 60 Vbeta and 13 Jbeta primers. Method: immunoSEQ multiplex PCR; TCRdb's copy keeps in-frame clones and lacks some. The sample yields 150,000 to 200,000 clones, approximately 70% seen once. The specimen sequenced was PBMCs. These receptors originate from a human donor in good health.

Comment on this clone: The identical CDR3 is also encoded by other nucleotide sequences in the sample. This sequence joins TRBV5-1 and TRBJ2-7; 10 bases map to TRBD1. V lost 2 bases to trimming and J lost 2 bases; unmatched junction nucleotides: 1. Germline loops: CDR1 SGHRS, CDR2 YFSETQ. There are 14 residues in the CDR3. As DNA, the CDR3 is TGCGCCAGCAGCTTTGGGACAGGGGCCTACGAGCAGTACTTC. It is translated as CASSFGTGAYEQYF.

This clone was observed a handful of times. The DNA of the CDR3 is TGTGCCAGCAGCTTAGGGACTGCCGGCACAGATACGCAGTATTTT. Translation gives CASSLGTAGTDTQYF. The chain couples TRBV11-1 to TRBJ2-3; a possible D gene is TRBD2 (5 bases). CDR1 is SGHAT and CDR2 is FQDESV in the germline V gene (reference sequence). There are 15 residues in the CDR3. Trimming took off 1 base at V and 1 base at J, with 9 bases between the two ends.

A few counts support this clone. The V gene is TRBV6-6, the J gene TRBJ1-1; no clear D gene. Deletions cut 4 bases from V and 0 bases from J, with 9 bases between. CDR3 length: 14 amino acids. CDR1 and CDR2 from the germline V gene are MNHNY and SVGAGI (reference sequence). The CDR3 DNA is TGTGCCAGCAGTTTGGAGGAGATGAACACTGAAGCTTTCTTT. It is translated as CASSLEEMNTEAFF.

The chain combines TRBV19 with TRBJ2-3; D might be TRBD2 (5 bases). Germline V CDR1 and CDR2: LNHDA, SQIVND (reference sequence). Trimming shortened V by 5 bases and J by 6 bases, and 12 bases separated the two germline ends. This CDR3 contains 13 residues. The CDR3 DNA is TGTGCCAGTAGTCCCCTTGCGGGCGATACGCAGTATTTT. Protein: CASSPLAGDTQYF.

The chain joins TRBV10-2 to TRBJ1-2; the match to TRBD1 covers 9 bases. Germline lookup yields CDR1 WSHSY and CDR2 SAAADI. J lost 4 bases, V lost 8 bases, and 5 bases had no gene match. This CDR3 has 13 residues. The CDR3 bases are TGCGCCAGCCGGGACAGGGCTACCTATGGCTACACCTTC. This sequence encodes CASRDRATYGYTF.

The CDR3 region has the DNA TGTGCCAGCAGTCCCCGGGAAAGTAATGAAAAACTGTTTTTT. Amino acid sequence: CASSPRESNEKLFF. The V gene is TRBV6-1, the J gene TRBJ1-4, with no clear D. The CDR3 totals 14 residues. The V and J ends lost 5 bases and 4 bases respectively, with 11 bases between them. Germline V gene lookup returns CDR1 MNHNS and CDR2 SASEGT.

In this sample, this clone turned up a few times. Here the CDR3 reads CASSVGTGLQETQYF. The CDR3, as DNA: TGTGCCAGCAGCGTAGGGACAGGGCTTCAAGAGACCCAGTACTTC. The chain is built from TRBV9 and TRBJ2-5, with 8 positions matching TRBD1. The V gene's germline CDR1 is SGDLS and CDR2 YYNGEE. The CDR3 has 15 residues. V shed 0 bases, J shed 2 bases, and the junction held 3 bases outside the gene matches.

This clone has just one count. The J gene is TRBJ1-1, the V gene TRBV19; unclear D gene. CDR1 LNHDA and CDR2 SQIVND come from the germline V gene (reference sequence). V shed 7 bases and J shed 5 bases, with 17 bases lying between them. The length of the CDR3 is 14 residues. The CDR3 here is CASKAGYGETEAFF. DNA of the CDR3: TGTGCCAGTAAAGCGGGGTATGGGGAGACTGAAGCTTTCTTT.

This clone appeared a few times. V is TRBV5-5 and J is TRBJ2-5, with D possibly being TRBD2 (5 bases). V was cut by 0 bases and J by 5 bases, with 8 bases left in between. The germline V gene encodes CDR1 SGHKS and CDR2 YYEKEE (reference sequence). The CDR3 sequence is 13 residues long. The DNA for the CDR3 is TGTGCCAGCAGCTTGGCGGGGTGGGAGACCCAGTACTTC. Protein sequence: CASSLAGWETQYF.

This clone was seen only once. The chain employs TRBV5-6 and TRBJ1-3, with a possible D match to TRBD1 (5 bases). V gave up 2 bases and J gave up 0 bases, with 15 bases separating them. The germline V gene encodes CDR1 SGHDT and CDR2 YYEEEE. The CDR3 extends over 17 amino acids. The CDR3 protein is CASSLQVPVISGNTIYF. The CDR3 DNA reads as TGTGCCAGCAGCTTACAGGTTCCCGTTATCTCTGGAAACACCATATATTTT.

The chain joins TRBV6-1 to TRBJ1-2; D is ambiguous. CDR1 MNHNS and CDR2 SASEGT come from the germline V gene. The V end lost 5 bases, the J end lost 8 bases, and 21 bases lay between the germline ends. This CDR3 is built from 15 residues. The CDR3 protein is CASSQPGNTVLGYTF. CDR3 bases: TGTGCCAGCAGTCAACCGGGTAATACGGTGTTAGGCTACACCTTC.

The chain employs TRBV27 and TRBJ1-5; 8 bases align to TRBD1. This CDR3 has 16 amino acids. CDR1 and CDR2 from the germline V gene are MNHEY and SMNVEV (reference sequence). Trimming took 4 bases from V and 2 from J; bases not matched to a gene: 7. DNA for the CDR3: TGTGCCAGCAGTTCAACCGGACAGGGAGGCAATCAGCCCCAGCATTTT. It specifies CASSSTGQGGNQPQHF.

This chain joins TRBV11-2 and TRBJ1-3; D is unclear. Germline CDR1 is SGHAT and CDR2 is FQNNGV. The V and J ends lost 4 bases and 0 bases respectively, with 13 bases between them. The CDR3 consists of 16 residues. The CDR3 loop is CASSSGGRLSGNTIYF. The CDR3 nucleotides are TGTGCCAGCAGCTCCGGAGGCCGACTCTCTGGAAACACCATATATTTT. Combining the CDR3 with reference TRBV11-2 and TRBJ1-3 gives the whole variable domain EAGVAQSPRYKIIEKRQSVAFWCNPISGHATLYWYQQILGQGPKLLIQFQNNGVVDDSQLPKDRFSAERLKGVDSTLKIQPAKLEDSAVYLCASSSGGRLSGNTIYFGEGSWLTVV.

This sequence joins TRBV19 and TRBJ2-3; D might be TRBD1 (5 bases). V was shortened by 1 base and J by 4 bases, with 12 bases between the two germline ends. This CDR3 is 15 amino acids long. Germline lookup yields CDR1 LNHDA and CDR2 SQIVND (reference sequence). CDR3 sequence (DNA): TGTGCCAGTAGTATAGGCCCAGGGTCGGCAGATACGCAGTATTTT. Translated: CASSIGPGSADTQYF.

CDR3: CAIQTGRYGNTIYF. DNA of the CDR3: TGTGCCATACAAACAGGGCGGTACGGAAACACCATATATTTT. The chain recombines TRBV7-9 with TRBJ1-3, with a possible D match to TRBD1 (6 bases). CDR1 is SEHNR, CDR2 FQNEAQ, per germline (reference sequence). CDR3 length: 14 amino acids. V lost 10 bases to trimming and J lost 4 bases, with 17 bases between them.